What follows describes a single T cell receptor beta chain. The data are from a study of cytomegalovirus exposure and HLA in healthy donors. Study in general: Samples from HLA-typed donors yielded approximately 80 million unique TCRs in an early data release.

With 5 bases removed from V and 3 bases from J, the gap between germline ends came to 13 bases. From germline, CDR1 is SGHTA and CDR2 FQGNSA. This CDR3 region has 15 residues. In the PCR, 60 Vbeta and 13 Jbeta primers were used. Here immunoSEQ multiplex PCR was the method, and the copy in TCRdb shows in-frame clones only, minus some. Of roughly 180,000 clones in the sample, approximately 80% were seen once. The source of this sequence is a girl aged 5-17 years in good health and CMV-seropositive. Sequenced: PBMCs. The chain uses TRBV7-2 and TRBJ2-2; no firm D call. CDR3 residues: CASSLQRDYTGELFF. DNA for the CDR3: TGTGCCAGCAGCCTCCAACGAGATTACACCGGGGAGCTGTTTTTT.